A single sample gave rise to the 27 T cell receptor beta chains below, sequenced in a study of siplizumab effects on memory and regulatory T cells. Sequenced by immunoSEQ multiplex PCR; TCRdb stores in-frame clones only, minus some. The sample has 37,000 or so clones, about 89% seen once. Sequencing used naive CD4+ T cells sorted from blood. The receptors were gathered from a human donor in good health.

This chain joins TRBV9 and TRBJ2-5, with 8 bases that match TRBD1. V gave up 1 base and J gave up 1 base; unmatched junction bases: 6. CDR1 and CDR2 (germline): SGDLS, YYNGEE. The length of the CDR3 is 16 residues. CDR3 sequence: CASSVLSGQGQETQYF. The CDR3 DNA follows: TGTGCCAGCAGCGTACTTTCTGGACAGGGCCAAGAGACCCAGTACTTC.

The V gene is TRBV4-1, the J gene TRBJ1-1; D is perhaps TRBD1 (6 bases). V was trimmed by 4 bases and J by 5 bases, leaving 14 bases between them. The CDR3 consists of 14 residues. Per the germline V gene, CDR1 is MGHRA and CDR2 is YSYEKL. The DNA of the CDR3 is TGCGCCAGCAGCCGATCAGGGGTTTTGACTGAAGCTTTCTTT. This sequence encodes CASSRSGVLTEAFF.

The rearrangement links TRBV5-1 to TRBJ2-3; D may be TRBD1 (6 bases). Germline V gives CDR1 SGHRS, CDR2 YFSETQ. The V and J ends lost 1 base and 0 bases respectively, with 9 bases between them. The CDR3 contains 15 residues. CDR3 DNA: TGCGCCAGCAGCTTGCGGACAGCTAGCACAGATACGCAGTATTTT. This codes for CASSLRTASTDTQYF. The full variable domain, completed using reference TRBV5-1 and TRBJ2-3, is KAGVTQTPRYLIKTRGQQVTLSCSPISGHRSVSWYQQTPGQGLQFLFEYFSETQRNKGNFPGRFSGRQFSNSRSEMNVSTLELGDSALYLCASSLRTASTDTQYFGPGTRLTVL.

In this sample, this clone turned up once. The chain carries TRBV28 and TRBJ2-2; the match to TRBD1 covers 7 bases. The V gene end was trimmed by 6 bases and the J gene end by 1 base; junction bases not matched to a gene: 11. This CDR3 is 17 amino acids long. Germline lookup yields CDR1 MDHEN and CDR2 SYDVKM. The CDR3 loop reads CASSRTGYPGNTGELFF. In nucleotides, the CDR3 is TGTGCCAGCAGCAGGACAGGTTATCCCGGGAACACCGGGGAGCTGTTTTTT.

The V and J genes are TRBV21-1 and TRBJ1-1; TRBD1 is the table's D call, not checked against the DNA. TRBV21-1 is a pseudogene locus. There are 16 residues in the CDR3. The CDR3, as DNA: TGTGCCAGCAGCAGGGACAGGGTGATTTGGAACACTGAAGCTTTCTTT. Translation: CASSRDRVIWNTEAFF.

The chain couples TRBV5-1 to TRBJ2-3; D remains ambiguous. The CDR3 consists of 14 residues. V gave up 3 bases and J gave up 1 base, with 9 bases separating them. Germline CDR1 reads SGHRS; CDR2 reads YFSETQ. CDR3 amino acids: CASSSTRRTDTQYF. CDR3 coding DNA: TGCGCCAGCAGCTCCACCCGCCGCACAGATACGCAGTATTTT. Full variable domain (remainder filled in from reference TRBV5-1 and TRBJ2-3): KAGVTQTPRYLIKTRGQQVTLSCSPISGHRSVSWYQQTPGQGLQFLFEYFSETQRNKGNFPGRFSGRQFSNSRSEMNVSTLELGDSALYLCASSSTRRTDTQYFGPGTRLTVL.

The chain recombines TRBV11-2 with TRBJ2-7; 7 nucleotides line up with TRBD1. This CDR3 region has 13 residues. V lost 6 bases, J lost 3 bases, and 5 bases stayed unmatched. The germline gives CDR1 SGHAT, CDR2 FQNNGV. This CDR3 reads CASRRTGLYEQYF. The CDR3 DNA reads TGTGCCAGCAGGCGGACAGGCCTCTACGAGCAGTACTTC. Full variable domain (missing parts from reference TRBV11-2 and TRBJ2-7): EAGVAQSPRYKIIEKRQSVAFWCNPISGHATLYWYQQILGQGPKLLIQFQNNGVVDDSQLPKDRFSAERLKGVDSTLKIQPAKLEDSAVYLCASRRTGLYEQYFGPGTRLTVT.

This chain links TRBV6-1 with TRBJ1-3; no firm D call. Germline assignment: CDR1 MNHNS and CDR2 SASEGT. The ends were cut back, 2 bases at V and 0 bases at J, with 11 bases in the middle. The CDR3 is made up of 16 amino acids. DNA for the CDR3: TGTGCCAGCAGTGAAAACGAAATCTACTCTGGAAACACCATATATTTT. The encoded protein is CASSENEIYSGNTIYF.

The rearrangement uses TRBV21-1 and TRBJ1-1. TRBV21-1 corresponds to a pseudogene. This CDR3 is 11 amino acids long. The CDR3 DNA follows: TGTGCCATCATAGAGAGCGCTGAAGCTTTCTTT. Its protein product is CAIIESAEAFF.

The rearrangement links TRBV11-3 to TRBJ2-7; 9 bases fit TRBD1. The length of the CDR3 is 13 residues. With 4 bases clipped from V and 5 bases from J, the junction kept 3 bases outside the gene matches. Germline loops: CDR1 SGHNT, CDR2 YENEEA. The CDR3 bases are TGTGCCAGCAGCTCCTGGGACAGGGACGAGCAGTACTTC. Its translation: CASSSWDRDEQYF.

This clone was detected once. The chain has TRBV4-2 and TRBJ2-5; the D gene is possibly TRBD2 (6 bases). Deletions cut 0 bases from V and 4 bases from J, with 15 bases between. Per germline, CDR1 LGHNA and CDR2 YNFKEQ. The CDR3 consists of 16 residues. CDR3 region: CASSQDGGGSLETQYF. CDR3 nucleotides: TGTGCCAGCAGCCAAGATGGGGGAGGCTCCCTAGAGACCCAGTACTTC.

The CDR3 loop is CASHRRTGSYEQYF. In DNA, the CDR3 is TGTGCCAGTCACCGGAGGACAGGGTCCTACGAGCAGTACTTC. The chain recombines TRBV6-1 with TRBJ2-7; 8 positions agree with TRBD1. CDR1 and CDR2 from the germline V gene are MNHNS and SASEGT. The CDR3 loop spans 14 amino acids. V dropped 9 bases and J dropped 1; count of bases not matched to a gene: 8.

This clone was seen a single time. The chain is built from TRBV6-5 and TRBJ1-4; TRBD1 might be the D (5 bases). The CDR3 has 14 amino acids. CDR1 and CDR2 from the germline V gene are MNHEY and SVGAGI. V lost 0 bases to trimming and J lost 8 bases, with 10 bases between them. CDR3 loop: CASSYSQGREKLFF. The CDR3 DNA reads as TGTGCCAGCAGTTACTCCCAGGGCAGGGAAAAACTGTTTTTT.

The gene calls are TRBV7-9 and TRBJ1-1; D remains unclear. Germline CDR1 SEHNR, CDR2 FQNEAQ (reference sequence). V was trimmed by 1 base and J by 1 base, leaving 4 bases between them. This CDR3 has 13 residues. The CDR3 region is CASSLEGNTEAFF. CDR3 nucleotides: TGTGCCAGCAGCTTAGAGGGGAACACTGAAGCTTTCTTT.

This chain connects TRBV11-2 to TRBJ2-4, with TRBD1 as a possible D gene (5 bases). The germline V gene encodes CDR1 SGHAT and CDR2 FQNNGV. Trimming pared 1 base from V and 8 bases from J, leaving 12 bases between. The CDR3 length is 14 residues. CDR3 region: CASSLARARDIQYF. The CDR3 DNA is TGTGCCAGCAGCTTAGCCAGGGCAAGGGACATTCAGTACTTC.

This chain connects TRBV27 to TRBJ2-7; D is possibly TRBD2 (7 bases). Germline V gene lookup returns CDR1 MNHEY and CDR2 SMNVEV (reference sequence). V was trimmed by 6 bases and J by 3 bases, leaving 18 bases between them. This CDR3 comprises 15 residues. CDR3 amino acids: CASREGGGLNYEQYF. CDR3 nucleotide sequence: TGTGCCAGCAGAGAGGGGGGGGGACTTAACTACGAGCAGTACTTC.

V is TRBV7-6 and J is TRBJ2-7; D ambiguous. CDR3 size: 13 residues. The germline gives CDR1 SGHVS, CDR2 FNYEAQ. V was trimmed by 5 bases and J by 6 bases, leaving 14 bases between them. CDR3 in DNA: TGTGCCAGCAGCACCCATTCCCTTGGCGAGCAGTACTTC. This sequence encodes CASSTHSLGEQYF. Full variable domain (remainder filled in from reference TRBV7-6 and TRBJ2-7): GAGVSQSPRYKVTKRGQDVALRCDPISGHVSLYWYRQALGQGPEFLTYFNYEAQQDKSGLPNDRFSAERPEGSISTLTIQRTEQRDSAMYRCASSTHSLGEQYFGPGTRLTVT.

The chain is built from TRBV4-1 and TRBJ2-3, with 13 bases lining up with TRBD2. Per the germline V gene, CDR1 is MGHRA and CDR2 is YSYEKL. The CDR3 covers 19 residues. V shed 4 bases and J 8 bases; nucleotides not matched to a gene: 18. Here the CDR3 reads CASSPGTSGATQRGGTQYF. The CDR3 nucleotides are TGCGCCAGCAGCCCAGGGACTAGCGGGGCGACCCAACGGGGGGGTACGCAGTATTTT.

This chain links TRBV10-3 with TRBJ1-1; D might be TRBD1 (5 bases). This CDR3 is 16 amino acids long. CDR1 and CDR2 (germline): ENHRY, SYGVKD. Trimming left V 7 bases short and J 1 base short, with 19 bases between. CDR3 loop: CAITRARVTGNTEAFF. CDR3 DNA: TGTGCCATCACCCGAGCCAGGGTTACAGGGAACACTGAAGCTTTCTTT.

V is TRBV6-4 and J is TRBJ1-5; D remains unclear. The CDR3 sequence is 15 residues long. Per germline, CDR1 MRHNA and CDR2 SNTAGT. V lost 6 bases and J lost 3, with 15 bases in between. The CDR3 DNA reads as TGTGCCAGCAGCCCGTTCCAAGGAGCCAATCAGCCCCAGCATTTT. This translates into CASSPFQGANQPQHF.

This clone showed up just a few times. This chain links TRBV2 with TRBJ1-5; a weak D match, TRBD1 (5 bases). The CDR3 extends over 14 amino acids. Trimming stripped 3 bases from V and 5 bases from J, with 11 bases between. From germline, CDR1 is SNHLY and CDR2 FYNNEI. Written as DNA, the CDR3 is TGTGCCAGCAGTGACAGGGTTGGAGATCAGCCCCAGCATTTT. This translates into CASSDRVGDQPQHF.

J is TRBJ2-7 and V is TRBV7-2; 7 positions agree with TRBD2. Germline V CDR1 and CDR2: SGHTA, FQGNSA. CDR3 length: 15 residues. The ends lost 7 bases at V and 2 bases at J; junction bases unmatched: 11. The chain's CDR3 is CASNPGQRGTYEQYF. The CDR3 DNA reads as TGTGCCAGCAACCCTGGTCAGCGGGGAACCTACGAGCAGTACTTC. The full variable domain, completed using reference TRBV7-2 and TRBJ2-7, is GAGVSQSPSNKVTEKGKDVELRCDPISGHTALYWYRQSLGQGLEFLIYFQGNSAPDKSGLPSDRFSAERTGGSVSTLTIQRTQQEDSAVYLCASNPGQRGTYEQYFGPGTRLTVT.

This CDR3 reads CAWSTANEQFF. In DNA, the CDR3 is TGTGCCTGGAGTACGGCCAATGAGCAGTTCTTC. The chain joins TRBV30 to TRBJ2-1; the D is unclear. The germline V and J ends were trimmed by 2 bases and 6 bases, with 5 bases remaining between them. The CDR3 spans 11 residues. From germline, CDR1 is GTSNPN and CDR2 SVGIG (reference sequence).

This clone was detected only a few times. The V gene is TRBV18, the J gene TRBJ1-5; D is uncertain. With 5 bases removed from V and 1 base from J, the gap between germline ends came to 12 bases. The CDR3 is 15 residues long. Germline CDR1 KGHSH, CDR2 LQKENI. The CDR3 spells CASSSQAESNQPQHF. CDR3 bases: TGTGCCAGCTCATCCCAAGCGGAGAGCAATCAGCCCCAGCATTTT.

The rearrangement joins TRBV30 to TRBJ1-6; D ambiguous. Germline CDR1 and CDR2: GTSNPN and SVGIG (reference sequence). This CDR3 contains 13 residues. V lost 4 bases and J 8 bases, leaving 12 bases between the germline ends. CDR3 coding DNA: TGTGCCTGGACCCCTGGCCCCTATTCACCCCTCCACTTT. Translated: CAWTPGPYSPLHF.

The CDR3 region has the DNA TGTGCCAGCAGTTACTTAGAAAACTACGAGCAGTACTTC. Translated: CASSYLENYEQYF. The V call is TRBV6-5, the J call TRBJ2-7; no firm D call. The CDR3 runs 13 residues. CDR1 and CDR2 (germline): MNHEY, SVGAGI. Between the trimmed V and J ends, which lost 1 base and 3 bases, there was a span of 7 bases.

The chain employs TRBV10-1 and TRBJ2-1; D perhaps matches TRBD2 (5 bases). Deletions cut 0 bases from V and 4 bases from J, with 16 bases between. The CDR3 loop spans 17 amino acids. Germline V gene lookup returns CDR1 WNHNN and CDR2 SYGVQD (reference sequence). The CDR3 bases are TGCGCCAGCAGTGAGTCGAAGGGAGTCCCACCGTACAATGAGCAGTTCTTC. Protein sequence: CASSESKGVPPYNEQFF.